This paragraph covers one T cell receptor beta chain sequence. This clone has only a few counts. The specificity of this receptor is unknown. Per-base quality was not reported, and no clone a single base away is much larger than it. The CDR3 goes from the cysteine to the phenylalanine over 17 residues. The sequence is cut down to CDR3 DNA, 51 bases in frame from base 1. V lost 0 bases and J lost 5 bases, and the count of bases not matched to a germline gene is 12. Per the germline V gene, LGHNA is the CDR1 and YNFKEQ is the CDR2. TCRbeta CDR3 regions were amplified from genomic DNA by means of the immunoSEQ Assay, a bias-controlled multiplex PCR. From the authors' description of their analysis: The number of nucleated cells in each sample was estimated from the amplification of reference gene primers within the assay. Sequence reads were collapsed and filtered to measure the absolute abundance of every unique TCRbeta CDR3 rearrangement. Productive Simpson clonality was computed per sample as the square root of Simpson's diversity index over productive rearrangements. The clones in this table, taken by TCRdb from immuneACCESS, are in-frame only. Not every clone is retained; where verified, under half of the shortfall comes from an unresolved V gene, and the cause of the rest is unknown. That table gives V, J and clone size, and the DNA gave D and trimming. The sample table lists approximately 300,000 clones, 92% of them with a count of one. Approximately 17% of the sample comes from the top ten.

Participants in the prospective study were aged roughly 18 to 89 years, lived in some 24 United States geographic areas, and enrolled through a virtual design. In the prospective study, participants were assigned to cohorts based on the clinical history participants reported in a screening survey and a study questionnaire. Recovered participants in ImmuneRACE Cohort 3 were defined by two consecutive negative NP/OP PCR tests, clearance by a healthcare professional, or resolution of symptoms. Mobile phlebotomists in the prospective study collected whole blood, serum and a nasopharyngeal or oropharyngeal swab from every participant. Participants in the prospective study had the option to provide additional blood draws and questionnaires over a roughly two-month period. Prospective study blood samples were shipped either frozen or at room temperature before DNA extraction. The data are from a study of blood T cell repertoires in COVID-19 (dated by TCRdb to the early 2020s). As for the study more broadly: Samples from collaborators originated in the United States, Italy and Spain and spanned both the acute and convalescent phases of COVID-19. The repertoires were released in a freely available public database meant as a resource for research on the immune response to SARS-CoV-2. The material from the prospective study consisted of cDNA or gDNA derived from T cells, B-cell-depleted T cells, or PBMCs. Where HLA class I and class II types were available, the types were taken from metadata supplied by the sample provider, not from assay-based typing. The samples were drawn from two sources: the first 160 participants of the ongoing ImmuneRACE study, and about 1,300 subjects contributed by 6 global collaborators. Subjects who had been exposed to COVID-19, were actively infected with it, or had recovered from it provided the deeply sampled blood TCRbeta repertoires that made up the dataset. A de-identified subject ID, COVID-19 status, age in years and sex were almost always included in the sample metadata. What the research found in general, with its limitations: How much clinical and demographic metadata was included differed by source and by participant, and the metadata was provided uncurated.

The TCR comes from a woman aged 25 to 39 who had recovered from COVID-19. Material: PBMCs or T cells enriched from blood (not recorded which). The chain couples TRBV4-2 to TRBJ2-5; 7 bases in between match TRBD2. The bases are TGTGCCAGCAGCCAAGATTGGCTAGCGGCCTCTGGGGAGACCCAGTACTTC. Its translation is CASSQDWLAASGETQYF.